The 30 T cell receptor beta chains presented below share a single source sample, sequenced in a study of CD8 T cells in ankylosing spondylitis. Findings of the study overall: Characteristic of ankylosing spondylitis blood, it appeared, was a TCR beta motif comprising eight highly homologous variants.

These receptors have no identified antigens. TCRdb fed the 5' RACE reads into MiXCR, producing one record per CDR3 protein. The sample consists of hundreds of thousands of distinct CDR3 sequences, approximately 26% of them appearing once. The sequenced sample was blood, either unsorted or a sorted T cell fraction (not recorded which). These receptors all stem from a male donor with ankylosing spondylitis.

The V call is TRBV7-7, the J call TRBJ2-6, with 11 bases matching TRBD1. Germline V CDR1 and CDR2: SSHAT, FNYEAQ (reference sequence). V was clipped by 5 bases and J by 4 bases; unmatched bases: 7. The CDR3 spans 17 residues. CDR3 region: CASSPGQGAYGANVLTF. Written as DNA, the CDR3 is TGTGCCAGCAGCCCCGGACAGGGGGCATACGGGGCCAACGTCCTGACTTTC.

This chain connects TRBV5-1 to TRBJ2-1, with a tentative D call TRBD2 (5 bases). Trimming stripped 0 bases from V and 0 bases from J, with 10 bases between. Germline-derived CDR1 and CDR2 are SGHRS and YFSETQ. This CDR3 is 16 amino acids long. The CDR3 is CASSLEGRASYNEQFF. The DNA of the CDR3 is TGCGCCAGCAGCTTGGAAGGGCGGGCCTCCTACAATGAGCAGTTCTTC.

The V and J genes are TRBV7-2 and TRBJ2-4, with 9 bases identical to TRBD1. Trimming cost V 5 bases and J 9 bases; bases outside gene matches: 5. The CDR3 consists of 13 residues. In germline, CDR1 is SGHTA, CDR2 FQGNSA. The CDR3 region is CASSAGQGGIQYF. CDR3 coding DNA: TGTGCCAGCAGCGCGGGACAGGGAGGCATTCAGTACTTC.

This chain uses TRBV20-1 with TRBJ2-2; D may correspond to TRBD1 or TRBD2 (6 bases each). V was clipped by 0 bases and J by 9 bases, with 8 bases between them. CDR3 length equals 12 residues. Germline V gene lookup returns CDR1 DFQATT and CDR2 SNEGSKA (reference sequence). CDR3: CSAREGGRELFF. The CDR3 coding sequence is TGCAGTGCTAGAGAGGGGGGCCGGGAGCTGTTTTTT.

V usage is TRBV27 and J usage is TRBJ2-3; possibly TRBD1 or TRBD2 for D (6 bases each). Germline V CDR1 and CDR2: MNHEY, SMNVEV (reference sequence). The V and J ends lost 5 bases and 3 bases respectively, with 18 bases between them. The CDR3 totals 16 residues. CDR3 loop: CASSPWSGGGTDTQYF. CDR3 nucleotide sequence: TGTGCCAGCAGTCCCTGGAGCGGAGGGGGGACAGATACGCAGTATTTT.

The J gene is TRBJ1-2, the V gene TRBV29-1; D gene unclear. The CDR3 is 14 amino acids. V lost 1 base, J lost 0 bases, and 9 bases lay in between. CDR1 and CDR2 from the germline V gene are SQVTM and ANQGSEA. CDR3 sequence: CSVEARLTNYGYTF. In DNA form, the CDR3 reads TGCAGCGTTGAAGCGCGTCTGACTAACTATGGCTACACCTTC. The full variable domain, rest sourced from reference TRBV29-1 and TRBJ1-2, is SAVISQKPSRDICQRGTSLTIQCQVDSQVTMMFWYRQQPGQSLTLIATANQGSEATYESGFVIDKFPISRPNLTFSTLTVSNMSPEDSSIYLCSVEARLTNYGYTFGSGTRLTVV.

The chain employs TRBV5-5 and TRBJ1-5; D not resolved. Trimming removed 4 bases at V and 5 bases at J, with 16 bases between. Per the germline V gene, CDR1 is SGHKS and CDR2 is YYEKEE (reference sequence). This CDR3 contains 15 residues. The CDR3 bases are TGTGCCAGCAGCGGTCTCTCGGGTTCTGATCAGCCCCAGCATTTT. Translating gives CASSGLSGSDQPQHF. The whole variable domain, remainder taken from reference TRBV5-5 and TRBJ1-5, is DAGVTQSPTHLIKTRGQQVTLRCSPISGHKSVSWYQQVLGQGPQFIFQYYEKEERGRGNFPDRFSARQFPNYSSELNVNALLLGDSALYLCASSGLSGSDQPQHFGDGTRLSIL.

This clonotype came up a few times. The J gene is TRBJ2-5, the V gene TRBV12-3 or TRBV12-4; 13 nucleotides line up with TRBD2. Unmatched junction bases numbered 5, after V lost 6 bases and J lost 1 base. This CDR3 spans 16 amino acids. CDR3 protein: CASSSGLAGPQETQYF. The CDR3 coding sequence is TGTGCCAGCAGCTCGGGACTAGCGGGGCCCCAAGAGACCCAGTACTTC.

This clonotype was seen only a few times. The chain joins TRBV27 to TRBJ2-2; no clear D gene. The CDR3 runs 15 residues. V was pared by 5 bases and J by 4 bases, with 14 bases between. Germline V gene data show CDR1 as MNHEY and CDR2 as SMNVEV (reference sequence). CDR3 nucleotides: TGTGCCAGCAGTACCGACCCCGTCGGCACCGGGGAGCTGTTTTTT. Residues: CASSTDPVGTGELFF.

This clonotype showed up just a few times. V gene TRBV3-1 combines with J gene TRBJ2-7; no firm D call. The V gene's germline CDR1 is LGHDT and CDR2 YNNKEL (reference sequence). This CDR3 is built from 14 residues. The V gene lost 0 bases and the J gene lost 3 bases, with 9 bases spanning the gap. CDR3 nucleotides: TGTGCCAGCAGCCAAGAGGTGGTGGGCTACGAGCAGTACTTC. Translated, it gives CASSQEVVGYEQYF.

This clonotype was recorded at least ten times. J is TRBJ2-1 and V is TRBV28; 10 bases line up with TRBD2. This CDR3 has 15 amino acids. The germline V gene encodes CDR1 MDHEN and CDR2 SYDVKM. The J segment lost 8 bases and the V segment lost 1 base, leaving 5 bases of the junction unmatched. The CDR3 loop is CASSLLTSGKDEQFF. The DNA for the CDR3 is TGTGCCAGCAGTTTATTAACTAGCGGGAAGGATGAGCAGTTCTTC. Supplemented by reference TRBV28 and TRBJ2-1, the full variable domain reads DVKVTQSSRYLVKRTGEKVFLECVQDMDHENMFWYRQDPGLGLRLIYFSYDVKMKEKGDIPEGYSVSREKKERFSLILESASTNQTSMYLCASSLLTSGKDEQFFGPGTRLTVL.

This clonotype occurred a few times. The chain carries TRBV7-8 and TRBJ2-3; D is perhaps TRBD1 (5 bases). The CDR3 totals 18 residues. V gave up 5 bases and J gave up 0 bases, with 21 bases separating them. Per germline, CDR1 SGHVS and CDR2 FQNEAQ. The CDR3: CASSTGHANVYSTDTQYF. Here the CDR3 DNA reads TGTGCCAGCAGCACCGGACACGCGAATGTCTATAGCACAGATACGCAGTATTTT.

V gene TRBV27 combines with J gene TRBJ2-1; no reliable D call. The CDR3 consists of 18 residues. V lost 5 bases and J lost 1, with 21 bases in between. Germline CDR1 MNHEY, CDR2 SMNVEV (reference sequence). CDR3 protein: CASSQRKDGLGSYNEQFF. The CDR3 nucleotides are TGTGCCAGCAGTCAGAGGAAAGACGGCCTTGGGTCCTACAATGAGCAGTTCTTC.

V is TRBV3-1 and J is TRBJ1-6; D unclear. Trimming cost V 1 base and J 7 bases, with 5 bases left between them. CDR1 LGHDT and CDR2 YNNKEL come from the germline V gene (reference sequence). This CDR3 region has 13 residues. CDR3 DNA: TGTGCCAGCAGCCAAGTGGTAAATTCACCCCTCCACTTT. It specifies CASSQVVNSPLHF.

There are a few counts of this clonotype. The chain is built from TRBV5-1 and TRBJ2-7; D is unclear. The CDR3 has 14 amino acids. V gave up 0 bases and J gave up 1 base, with 8 bases separating them. In germline, CDR1 is SGHRS, CDR2 YFSETQ. This CDR3 reads CASSLAGRSYEQYV. The CDR3 coding sequence is TGCGCCAGCAGCTTGGCGGGCAGATCCTACGAGCAGTACGTC.

This clonotype has a handful of counts. J is TRBJ1-1 and V is TRBV4-2, with TRBD1 matching 11 bases. The germline V gene encodes CDR1 LGHNA and CDR2 YNFKEQ. There are 15 residues in the CDR3. The junction had 6 bases not matched to a gene; V was cut back by 3 bases and J by 6 bases. CDR3 nucleotides: TGTGCCAGCAGCCAGAGGGACAGGGGGACTCCTGAAGCTTTCTTT. Protein: CASSQRDRGTPEAFF.

The chain couples TRBV7-2 to TRBJ2-5; 9 bases map to TRBD2. The CDR3 sequence is 15 residues long. J lost 2 bases, V lost 3 bases, and 4 bases had no gene match. CDR1 and CDR2 (germline): SGHTA, FQGNSA. This chain's CDR3 is CASSFLAGLQETQYF. The CDR3 nucleotides are TGTGCCAGCAGCTTTCTAGCGGGATTGCAAGAGACCCAGTACTTC.

V gene TRBV7-9 combines with J gene TRBJ1-4; D might be TRBD1 (6 bases). Trimming shortened V by 5 bases and J by 4 bases, and 11 bases separated the two germline ends. Per germline, CDR1 SEHNR and CDR2 FQNEAQ (reference sequence). The CDR3 contains 14 residues. CDR3 loop: CASSPDRYNEKLFF. CDR3 sequence (DNA): TGTGCCAGCAGCCCCGACAGGTATAATGAAAAACTGTTTTTT.

V gene TRBV27 combines with J gene TRBJ2-1, with a weak D call TRBD2 (5 bases). CDR1 MNHEY and CDR2 SMNVEV come from the germline V gene (reference sequence). With 3 bases removed from V and 3 bases from J, the gap between germline ends came to 15 bases. CDR3 length: 16 residues. CDR3: CASSFKVLASYNEQFF. CDR3 sequence (DNA): TGTGCCAGCAGTTTTAAGGTCCTAGCAAGCTACAATGAGCAGTTCTTC.

The rearrangement uses TRBV12-3 or TRBV12-4 and TRBJ1-1, with no clear D. The V end lost 8 bases, the J end lost 4 bases, and 14 bases lay between the germline ends. CDR3 length: 13 amino acids. This CDR3 is CASPKSQITEAFF. The CDR3 DNA reads as TGTGCCAGCCCTAAGTCTCAGATCACTGAAGCTTTCTTT.

This clonotype was observed a few times. The chain links TRBV20-1 to TRBJ2-1, with D unclear. The CDR3 runs 13 residues. V lost 5 bases and J 0 bases, leaving 8 bases between the germline ends. CDR1 DFQATT and CDR2 SNEGSKA come from the germline V gene (reference sequence). The CDR3 sequence: CSAPPSSYNEQFF. CDR3 DNA: TGCAGTGCTCCTCCGAGCTCCTACAATGAGCAGTTCTTC.

The chain links TRBV3-1 to TRBJ2-1; 7 nucleotides agree with TRBD2. This CDR3 is built from 12 residues. V shed 1 base and J 14 bases; nucleotides not matched to a gene: 5. Germline CDR1 reads LGHDT; CDR2 reads YNNKEL (reference sequence). The CDR3 spells CASSQGSGTKFF. The CDR3 nucleotides are TGTGCCAGCAGCCAAGGCTCAGGGACTAAGTTCTTC.

The gene calls are TRBV11-2 and TRBJ2-2; 9 nucleotides agree with TRBD1. The CDR3 is 16 residues long. The germline V gene has CDR1 SGHAT and CDR2 FQNNGV. J gave up 3 bases and V 3 bases, and 5 bases lay outside the gene matches. The CDR3 DNA reads as TGTGCCAGCAGCTTTTACAGGGGGCGAGACACCGGGGAGCTGTTTTTT. It encodes CASSFYRGRDTGELFF.

This clonotype was counted a few times. This chain joins TRBV14 and TRBJ1-1; D unclear. Germline V lookup: CDR1 SGHDN, CDR2 FVKESK. The CDR3 length is 15 residues. The V end lost 4 bases, the J end lost 1 base, and 13 bases lay between the germline ends. The CDR3 DNA reads as TGTGCCAGCAGCCCGAGGAGGTTTGGGAACACTGAAGCTTTCTTT. This encodes CASSPRRFGNTEAFF.

The chain carries TRBV20-1 and TRBJ2-5; the match to TRBD2 covers 7 bases. J lost 4 bases, V lost 3 bases, and 14 bases had no gene match. The CDR3 consists of 16 residues. The V gene's germline CDR1 is DFQATT and CDR2 SNEGSKA (reference sequence). Written as DNA, the CDR3 is TGCAGTGCTAGGGCCCCAGGCGGGAGCGGCATAGAGACCCAGTACTTC. Protein product: CSARAPGGSGIETQYF.

The J gene is TRBJ1-4, the V gene TRBV20-1; a possible D gene is TRBD1 (6 bases). V was pared by 3 bases and J by 7 bases, with 18 bases between. Germline values: CDR1 DFQATT, CDR2 SNEGSKA (reference sequence). The length of the CDR3 is 15 residues. Written as DNA, the CDR3 is TGCAGTGCTAGCCCCCCCTGGACAGAGCCTGAAAAACTGTTTTTT. Protein product: CSASPPWTEPEKLFF.

The genes are TRBV5-6 and TRBJ2-1; the D is unclear. Trimming took 4 bases from V and 0 from J, leaving 11 bases between them. This CDR3 is 15 amino acids long. The germline V gene encodes CDR1 SGHDT and CDR2 YYEEEE. The CDR3 loop reads CASSREPFSYNEQFF. In DNA, the CDR3 is TGTGCCAGCAGCAGGGAACCGTTCTCCTACAATGAGCAGTTCTTC. The whole variable domain, remainder taken from reference TRBV5-6 and TRBJ2-1, is DAGVTQSPTHLIKTRGQQVTLRCSPKSGHDTVSWYQQALGQGPQFIFQYYEEEERQRGNFPDRFSGHQFPNYSSELNVNALLLGDSALYLCASSREPFSYNEQFFGPGTRLTVL.

The V gene is TRBV20-1, the J gene TRBJ1-5; 7 bases fit TRBD1. The CDR3 is made up of 15 amino acids. J gave up 0 bases and V 6 bases, and 8 bases lay outside the gene matches. Germline CDR1 reads DFQATT; CDR2 reads SNEGSKA (reference sequence). CDR3 nucleotide sequence: TGCAGTGCCAGGGACAGCCTGAATAGCAATCAGCCCCAGCATTTT. This sequence encodes CSARDSLNSNQPQHF.

The rearrangement joins TRBV11-3 to TRBJ1-2, with D possibly TRBD1 on 5 matching bases. This CDR3 region has 15 residues. Germline CDR1 reads SGHNT; CDR2 reads YENEEA. With 1 base removed from V and 4 bases from J, the gap between germline ends came to 13 bases. CDR3 sequence: CASSLGGGNPYGYTF. CDR3 nucleotide sequence: TGTGCCAGCAGCTTAGGGGGGGGGAACCCCTATGGCTACACCTTC.

The chain is built from TRBV11-2 and TRBJ1-4; 7 bases are shared with TRBD1. Germline CDR1 and CDR2: SGHAT and FQNNGV. This CDR3 has 13 residues. V was clipped by 5 bases and J by 8 bases; unmatched bases: 5. In DNA form, the CDR3 reads TGTGCCAGCAGCCCCCGGACAGGAGAAAAACTGTTTTTT. It specifies CASSPRTGEKLFF. The whole variable domain, remainder taken from reference TRBV11-2 and TRBJ1-4, is EAGVAQSPRYKIIEKRQSVAFWCNPISGHATLYWYQQILGQGPKLLIQFQNNGVVDDSQLPKDRFSAERLKGVDSTLKIQPAKLEDSAVYLCASSPRTGEKLFFGSGTQLSVL.